This T cell receptor (beta chain) was captured by sequencing in a study of graft-versus-host responses after intestinal transplantation (dated by TCRdb to about 2021). For context, the study as a whole: The transplants that recipients got were multivisceral, liver-intestinal, or isolated intestinal. Of the roughly 25 intestinal transplant recipients enrolled in the cohort, one of whom was a retransplant, a few patients without pretransplant specimens were excluded. A peak of at least 4% donor T cells among recipient peripheral blood mononuclear cells was the definition used for donor T cell macrochimerism. After intestinal transplantation, graft-versus-host and host-versus-graft alloreactive T cell clones were followed in the graft, circulation and bone marrow using bulk TCR-beta CDR3 sequencing. Alloreactive clones were identified by sequencing pre-transplant mixed lymphocyte reaction products and comparing them with unstimulated pre-transplant donor and recipient T cells. Rather than being sequenced by the commercial service, samples from a few later patients were sequenced in-house on an Illumina MiSeq and processed with MiXCR. Anti-thymocyte globulin induction was given to all recipients, followed by maintenance tacrolimus and steroids for two to four years.

Details on this clone: It lacks a known antigen. The sample holds no much larger clone one base away, and base qualities are not on file.

Libraries were prepared through the immunoSEQ multiplex PCR assay. For most patients, high-throughput TCR-beta CDR3 sequencing of genomic DNA was performed by Adaptive Biotechnologies. The authors' pipeline ran thus. Adaptive's ImmunoSEQ software supplied the TCR sequencing data for 15 to 20 patients, while MiXCR and VDJtools were used to process a few other patients. CDR3 nucleotide sequences shared between donor and recipient were removed because the origin of such sequences could not be assigned. At least 2-fold expansion over unstimulated cells and a minimum CFSE-low frequency of 0.002% (template counts) or 0.001% (read counts) were required for clones to be classified as alloreactive. Mappable clones were those detected in sequenced pre-transplant spleen, lymph node, or MLR CFSE-low populations of the donor or recipient. Cumulative frequency of alloreactive clones was calculated as a percentage of all sequences weighted by copy number. Not all clones reach the TCRdb copy of this immuneACCESS table, which keeps in-frame sequences only. Checked studies attribute under half of the gap to unresolved V genes and leave the rest unexplained. V, J and clone size reflect that table, while D and trimming were determined from the DNA. The table for this sample lists approximately 77,000 clones; over 80% of them were counted only once. The biggest ten clones account for approximately 0.7% of the sample.

In the first month after transplant, blood samples were collected up to 4 times, and after that at least monthly when available. Via the germline V gene, CDR1 is MNHEY and CDR2 SVGAGI. The cysteine opens and the phenylalanine closes a CDR3 of 13 amino acids. The only DNA kept is the CDR3, 39 bases in frame from the first base. V is pared back by 2 bases and J by 5 bases, with 6 bases lying between the germline termini. The investigation overall reported the following: Peak levels of circulating GvH clones were associated with declines in HvG clones early after transplant. GvH clones were found in recipient bone marrow, and some of the GvH clones appeared earlier in ileal mucosa or blood, which is consistent with an intestinal mucosal origin. The relatively low number and heterogeneity of intestinal transplant patients limited the conclusions. High GvH to HvG T cell clonal ratios were observed in the allografts of patients with donor T cell macrochimerism.

The receptor comes from a human patient who received an intestinal transplant, so some T cells may come from the graft donor. In this chain, TRBV6-5 is recombined with TRBJ1-4, with the D gene call left open. The input for sequencing was PBMCs, taken 98 days after intestinal transplantation. The CDR3 has the sequence CASSYGVNEKLFF. The nucleotide sequence reads TGTGCCAGCAGTTACGGGGTCAATGAAAAACTGTTTTTT.